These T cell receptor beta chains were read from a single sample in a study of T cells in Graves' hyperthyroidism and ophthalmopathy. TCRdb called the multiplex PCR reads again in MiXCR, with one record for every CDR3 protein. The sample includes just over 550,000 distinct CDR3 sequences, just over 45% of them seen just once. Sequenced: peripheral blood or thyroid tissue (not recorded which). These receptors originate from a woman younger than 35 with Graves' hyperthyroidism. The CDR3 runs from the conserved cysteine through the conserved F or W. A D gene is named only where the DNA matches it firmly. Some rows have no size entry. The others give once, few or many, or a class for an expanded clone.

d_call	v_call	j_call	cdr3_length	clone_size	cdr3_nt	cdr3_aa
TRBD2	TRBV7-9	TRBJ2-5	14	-	TGTGCCAGCAGTTTAGCGGGAGCGGTTGAGACCCAGTACTTC	CASSLAGAVETQYF
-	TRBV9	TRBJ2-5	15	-	TGTGCCAGCAGCCCCCGAGGTCTTATCGGAGAGACCCAGTACTTC	CASSPRGLIGETQYF
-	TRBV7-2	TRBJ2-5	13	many	TGTGCCAGCAGCTTAGGTCCGGAAGAGACCCAGTACTTC	CASSLGPEETQYF
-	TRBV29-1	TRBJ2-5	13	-	TGCAGCGTTGAAGAGGGGCTTCATGAGACCCAGTACTTC	CSVEEGLHETQYF
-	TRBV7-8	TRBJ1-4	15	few	TGTGCCAGCAGCTTAGCGCCAACCCCAGGTGAAAAACTGTTTTTT	CASSLAPTPGEKLFF
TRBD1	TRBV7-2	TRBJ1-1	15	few	TGTGCCAGCAGTCCCGGGACAGGGACGAACACTGAAGCTTTCTTT	CASSPGTGTNTEAFF
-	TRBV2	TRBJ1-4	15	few	TGTGCCAGCAGTTTATCCGCCGGGTTGAGTGAAAAACTGTTTTTT	CASSLSAGLSEKLFF
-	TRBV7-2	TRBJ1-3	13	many	TGTGCCAGCTCAGGAGTCTCTGGAAACACCATATATTTT	CASSGVSGNTIYF
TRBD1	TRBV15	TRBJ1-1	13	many	TGTGCCACCAGTCCGGGACAGGGTTATGAAGCTTTCTTT	CATSPGQGYEAFF
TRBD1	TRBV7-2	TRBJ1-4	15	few	TGTGCCAGCAGCGACTCCCAGGGGGCTAATGAAAAACTGTTTTTT	CASSDSQGANEKLFF
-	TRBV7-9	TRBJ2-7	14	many	TGTGCCAGCAGCTTAGGGAGCGTGGACTACGAGCAGTACTTC	CASSLGSVDYEQYF
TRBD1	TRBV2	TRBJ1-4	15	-	TGTGCCAGCAGTCGTCGGACAGGAGGGAATGAAAAACTGTTTTTT	CASSRRTGGNEKLFF
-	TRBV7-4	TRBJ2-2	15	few	TGTGCCAGCAGCTTAGCCGCGCCTGGCCCCCGGGAGCTGTTTTTT	CASSLAAPGPRELFF
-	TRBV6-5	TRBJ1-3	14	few	TGTGCCAGCAGTTACTCAACGGTTGGAAACACCATATATTTT	CASSYSTVGNTIYF
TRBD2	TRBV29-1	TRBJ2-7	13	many	TGCAGCGTTGTAGTGGCGGGGGCCTACGAGCAGTACTTC	CSVVVAGAYEQYF
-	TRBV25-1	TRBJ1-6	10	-	TGTGCCAGGGGCCGGGCACCCCTCCACTTT	CARGRAPLHF
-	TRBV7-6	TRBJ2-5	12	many	TGTGCCAGCAGCTTTCTCGACTCGACCCAGTACTTC	CASSFLDSTQYF
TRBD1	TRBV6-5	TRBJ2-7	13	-	TGTGCCACCTCGGGGGACAGGGGGCACGAGCAGTACTTC	CATSGDRGHEQYF
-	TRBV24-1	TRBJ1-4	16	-	TGTGCCACCAGTGGGGCCGGGACTGGGGAAGATGAAAAACTGTTTTTT	CATSGAGTGEDEKLFF
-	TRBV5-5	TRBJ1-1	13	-	TGTGCCAGCAGCTTGGTGGCGGCAACTGAAGCTTTCTTT	CASSLVAATEAFF
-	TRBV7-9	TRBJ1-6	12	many	TGTGCCAGCAGCTTAGGAGGCGGTTGGATCCACTTT	CASSLGGGWIHF
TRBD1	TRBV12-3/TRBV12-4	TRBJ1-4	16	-	TGTGCCAGCAGATATCTAGGGGGCGCGATACGTGAAAAACTGTTTTTT	CASRYLGGAIREKLFF
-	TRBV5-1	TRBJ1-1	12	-	TGCGCCTGCCGGGCAGGGCGCACTGAAGCTTTCTTT	CACRAGRTEAFF